This TCR beta chain was found in a study of T-cell reconstitution after alpha-beta-depleted transplantation in children. This clonotype was observed a few times. Its antigen remains unknown. Trimming shortened V by 4 bases and J by 0 bases, and 17 bases separated the two germline ends. CDR3 length: 17 residues. TCRbeta library preparation incorporated unique molecular identifiers. TCRdb re-derived calls from the PCR reads in MiXCR, one entry per CDR3 protein. The sample consists of roughly 670,000 distinct CDR3 sequences, around 13% of them appearing once. General study findings and limits: Alpha-beta T cells present about two months after transplant were reported to originate from several hundred expanded graft clones.

The TCR originated in a girl aged 2 to 9 with congenital amegakaryocytic thrombocytopenia, due to receive a stem cell transplant. Sequencing used PBMCs, obtained before TCRalphabeta/CD19-depleted stem cell transplant. The V gene is TRBV12-3 or TRBV12-4, the J gene TRBJ2-3; the D is unclear. The CDR3, as DNA: TGTGCCAGCAGTTCCCCCTTCCGGGCTACTAGCACAGATACGCAGTATTTT. This gives the protein CASSSPFRATSTDTQYF.